The next 2 T cell receptor beta chains were all read from a single sample in a study of T cells in localized non-small cell lung cancer. Profiled with immunoSEQ multiplex PCR; TCRdb holds only in-frame clones, not every one. The table includes over 20,000 clones, 70% to 90% detected once. The specimen was peripheral blood mononuclear cells, collected before any cancer treatment. Receptors were obtained from a male donor aged 60 or older with stage II lung adenocarcinoma.

The rearrangement links TRBV28 to TRBJ2-7, with D perhaps assigned TRBD1 or TRBD2 (5 bases each). The germline gives CDR1 MDHEN, CDR2 SYDVKM. Trimming left V 8 bases short and J 4 bases short, with 12 bases between. This CDR3 has 12 amino acids. Here the CDR3 DNA reads TGTGCCAGCTGGGACGCATTTTACGAGCAGTACTTC. Translating gives CASWDAFYEQYF.

J is TRBJ2-4 and V is TRBV6-5, with a weak D call TRBD1 (6 bases). The CDR3 totals 15 residues. V gave up 2 bases and J gave up 8 bases, with 16 bases separating them. Germline-derived CDR1 and CDR2 are MNHEY and SVGAGI. CDR3 in amino acids: CASSYQGISVDIQYF. DNA for the CDR3: TGTGCCAGCAGTTACCAGGGGATTAGCGTAGACATTCAGTACTTC.